The T cell receptor beta chain under discussion was sequenced for a study of identical twins. This clonotype was seen a few times. The antigen is unknown. With template switching, a universal primer site was added, and the cDNA carried unique molecular identifiers. MiXCR was run by TCRdb on the 5' RACE reads, yielding one entry per CDR3 protein. The table includes approximately 670,000 distinct CDR3 sequences, around 5.7% detected once. Germline values: CDR1 SGHVS, CDR2 FQNEAQ. V lost 2 bases and J lost 5, with 13 bases in between. The CDR3 spans 14 residues. Study results and caveats: Analyses based on zero insertions could be partly confounded by invariant MAIT and iNKT cells. Clonotypes of the beta chain that were abundant in cord blood carried fewer insertions (memory repertoires showed none).

V usage is TRBV7-8 and J usage is TRBJ2-7; D is possibly TRBD1 (5 bases). Sample: naive T cells sorted from blood. The receptor was isolated from a man between 18 and 29 years old in good health. The CDR3 loop reads CASSLSRQKNEQYF. DNA for the CDR3: TGTGCCAGCAGCTTATCCAGACAGAAGAACGAGCAGTACTTC.